This TCR beta chain was captured in a study of Graves' ophthalmopathy and Graves' hyperthyroidism. This clonotype has a handful of counts. Its antigen is not identified. Overall study findings and caveats: A roughly 81% specificity and just under 90% sensitivity were achieved by a 13-signature model that separated ophthalmopathy from stable hyperthyroidism. Blood also harbored most expanded thyroid clonotypes above 0.001 frequency.

This CDR3 comprises 12 residues. Germline CDR1 is SQVTM and CDR2 is ANQGSEA. The V end lost 6 bases, the J end lost 4 bases, and 11 bases lay between the germline ends. RNA transcripts yielded amplified TCR beta CDR3 regions. HTBI-primed first-round RT-PCR preceded second-round multiplex PCR. TCRdb ran MiXCR on the multiplex PCR reads and lists one entry per CDR3 protein. The table includes 580,000 or so distinct CDR3 sequences, about two fifths detected once. Excluded: other autoimmune disease, uncontrolled infection, pregnancy or lactation. The rearrangement links TRBV29-1 to TRBJ2-3; D is ambiguous. This TCR derives from an adult man with Graves' hyperthyroidism. Input material: peripheral blood or thyroid tissue (not recorded which). The CDR3 DNA sequence: TGCAGCGTAGGACCAGCCCCAGATACGCAGTATTTT. Its translation: CSVGPAPDTQYF.